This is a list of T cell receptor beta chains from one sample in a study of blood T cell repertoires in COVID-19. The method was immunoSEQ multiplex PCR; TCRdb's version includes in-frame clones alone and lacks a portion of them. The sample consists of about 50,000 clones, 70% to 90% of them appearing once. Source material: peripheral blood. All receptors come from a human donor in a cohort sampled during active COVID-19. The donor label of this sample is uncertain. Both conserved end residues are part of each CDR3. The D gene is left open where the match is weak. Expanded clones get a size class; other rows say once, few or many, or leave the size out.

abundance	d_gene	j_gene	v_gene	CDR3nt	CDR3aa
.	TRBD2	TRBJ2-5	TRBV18	TGTGCCAGCTCACGAAGCGGGGGGGAGACCCAGTACTTC	CASSRSGGETQYF
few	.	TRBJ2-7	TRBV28	TGTGCCAGCAGTTTAGGGCAGTTCTACGAGCAGTACTTC	CASSLGQFYEQYF
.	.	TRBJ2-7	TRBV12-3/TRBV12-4	TGTGCCAGCGGCACATCTTCCTCCTACGAGCAGTACTTC	CASGTSSSYEQYF
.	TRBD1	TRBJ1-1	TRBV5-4	TGTGCCAGCAGCCGGAAACAGGGGGGAAGTTTAAACACTGAAGCTTTCTTT	CASSRKQGGSLNTEAFF
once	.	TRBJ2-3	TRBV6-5	TGTGCCAGCAGCTCACTGATCGGTGGGCAGTATTTT	CASSSLIGGQYF
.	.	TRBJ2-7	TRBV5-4	TGTGCCAGCAGCTTGGCCGGACAGACGTACGAGCAGTACTTC	CASSLAGQTYEQYF
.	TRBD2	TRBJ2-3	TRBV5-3	TGTGCCAGAAGCTTCAGCGGGGGGGTAGATACGCAGTATTTT	CARSFSGGVDTQYF
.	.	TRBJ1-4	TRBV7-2	TGTGCCAGCAGCTTAATGGGCAGGGGAAATGAAAAACTGTTTTTT	CASSLMGRGNEKLFF
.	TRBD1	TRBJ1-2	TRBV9	TGTGCCAGCAGCCTAGCCCCCGGGACAGATGGCTACACCTTC	CASSLAPGTDGYTF
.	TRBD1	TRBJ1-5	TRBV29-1	TGCAGCGTTCGACAGGGGGCGGGCAATCAGCCCCAGCATTTT	CSVRQGAGNQPQHF
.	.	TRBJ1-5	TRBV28	TGTGCCAGCAGTTCGGAAGGTCCGGGCGGGCAGCCCCAGCATTTT	CASSSEGPGGQPQHF
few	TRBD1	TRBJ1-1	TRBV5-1	TGCGCCAGCAGCGACACAGGGGGAAGTACTGAAGCTTTCTTT	CASSDTGGSTEAFF
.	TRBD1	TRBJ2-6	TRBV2	TGTGCCAGCGGCGGACAGGGAGACGCTGGGGCCAACGTCCTGACTTTC	CASGGQGDAGANVLTF
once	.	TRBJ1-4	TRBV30	TGTGCCTGGACTAAACTCGGGATCGAAGCGGAAAAACTGTTTTTT	CAWTKLGIEAEKLFF
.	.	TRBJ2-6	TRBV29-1	TGCAGCGTCCTACCCGACTCTGGGGCCAACGTCCTGACTTTC	CSVLPDSGANVLTF
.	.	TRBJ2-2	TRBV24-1	TGTGCCATTAGGACACCGAACACCGGGGAGCTGTTTTTT	CAIRTPNTGELFF
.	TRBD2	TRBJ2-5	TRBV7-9	TGTGCCAGCAGCCCGCAGGGGCGGGGGGCCTTAGATACCCAGTACTTC	CASSPQGRGALDTQYF
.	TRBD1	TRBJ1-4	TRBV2	TGTGCCAGCAGTTGGACAGGGGGCAGAGGAAAACTGTTTTTT	CASSWTGGRGKLFF
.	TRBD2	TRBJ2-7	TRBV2	TGTGCCAGCAGTGAGCGCGGGGGTTACTCCTACGAGCAGTACTTC	CASSERGGYSYEQYF
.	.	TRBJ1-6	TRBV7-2	TGTGCCAGCAGCTTCAGCGGGGGGGGCCGGGGGTCACCCCTCCACTTT	CASSFSGGGRGSPLHF
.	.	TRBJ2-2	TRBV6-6	TGTGCCAGCAGGGGCAGGGAGGAGGGCACCGGGGAGCTGTTTTTT	CASRGREEGTGELFF
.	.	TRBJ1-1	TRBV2	TGTGCCAGCTCTCGGGAGGTGAAGACTGAAGCTTTCTTT	CASSREVKTEAFF
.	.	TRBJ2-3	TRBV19	TGTGCCAGTAGTATAGGTAGAAGCACAGATACGCAGTATTTT	CASSIGRSTDTQYF
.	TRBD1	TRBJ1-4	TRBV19	TGTGCCAGGAGTAAGACAGGGGAGGAAGGTGAAAAACTGTTTTTT	CARSKTGEEGEKLFF
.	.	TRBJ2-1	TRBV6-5	TGTGCCAGCAGTTACTCGAGGCAGGGCTATGAGCAGTTCTTC	CASSYSRQGYEQFF
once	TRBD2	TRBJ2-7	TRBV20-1	TGCAGTGCGGGGACTAGCGGACAGCAGTACTTC	CSAGTSGQQYF
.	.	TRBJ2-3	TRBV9	TGTGCCAGCAGCCGGGATACAAGCACAGATACGCAGTATTTT	CASSRDTSTDTQYF
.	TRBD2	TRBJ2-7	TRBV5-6	TGTGCCAGCAGCTCGGGTAAGGGACTAGCGTTCCACGAGCAGTACTTC	CASSSGKGLAFHEQYF
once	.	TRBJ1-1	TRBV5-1	TGCGCCAGCAGCGGCGGACAGCCGTCTGAAGCTTTCTTT	CASSGGQPSEAFF
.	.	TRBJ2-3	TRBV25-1	TGTGCCAGCAGTGAACTTCTCCCTGGCGGGTCAGATACGCAGTATTTT	CASSELLPGGSDTQYF
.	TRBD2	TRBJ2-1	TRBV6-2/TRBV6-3	TGTGCCAGCAGTTACGTGCGGGGGAGCTCCTACAATGAGCAGTTCTTC	CASSYVRGSSYNEQFF
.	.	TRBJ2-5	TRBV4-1	TGCGCCAGCAGCCAGGACTGGCAGGGGGGTCCGAACCAAGAGACCCAGTACTTC	CASSQDWQGGPNQETQYF